The next 25 T cell receptor beta chains were all read from a single sample in a study of blood T cells in healthy people across ages. The use of a sample-barcoded 5' primer and a J-beta primer mix characterized a second PCR of roughly 7 to 11 cycles. TCRdb itself ran the 5' RACE reads through MiXCR, one entry per CDR3 protein. This sample has about 640,000 distinct CDR3 sequences, with about 53% found just once. Sequencing was carried out using blood. The receptors here all came from a man aged 60 to 69 in good health.

CDR3 DNA: TGTGCCAGCAGTGAAGCCACAGGGTGGCGGTCACCCCTCCACTTT. This encodes CASSEATGWRSPLHF. The rearrangement links TRBV6-1 to TRBJ1-6; possibly TRBD1 for D (6 bases). The CDR3 extends over 15 amino acids. Germline CDR1 MNHNS, CDR2 SASEGT. V lost 0 bases, J lost 10 bases, and 13 bases lay in between.

V gene TRBV9 combines with J gene TRBJ2-4, with 10 positions matching TRBD2. Gene TRBJ2-5 matches the end of the DNA better, so the J call may be wrong. This CDR3 contains 16 residues. Germline CDR1 SGDLS, CDR2 YYNGEE. As DNA, the CDR3 is TGTGCCAGCAGCGTAGGAGCGGGGGGGACGCAAGAGACCCAGTACTTC. It encodes CASSVGAGGTQETQYF.

This clonotype was counted a single time. The chain carries TRBV10-3 and TRBJ2-5; possibly TRBD2 for D (6 bases). The CDR3 runs to 15 residues. Trimming cost V 11 bases and J 3 bases, with 22 bases left between them. Germline V CDR1 and CDR2: ENHRY, SYGVKD. CDR3 residues: CAPKGASEREETQYF. The CDR3 region has the DNA TGTGCCCCTAAGGGCGCTAGCGAAAGAGAAGAGACCCAGTACTTC.

In the case of this clonotype: One end of the junction does not line up with germline, which may come from a read error. This chain links TRBV20-1 with TRBJ2-3; TRBD2 aligns across 7 bases. The germline CDR1 and CDR2 sequences are DFQATT and SNEGSKA (reference sequence). The CDR3 covers 15 residues. CDR3 loop: CSASRTSTSGDTRYF. CDR3 in DNA: TGCAGTGCTTCCCGGACTAGTACATCCGGAGATACGCGGTATTTT.

This clonotype appeared a single time. The DNA of the CDR3 is TGTGCCAGCTCCGGGACTAGCGGGGGCGCGGGCCTCTCTGGGGCCAACGTCCTGACTTTC. It specifies CASSGTSGGAGLSGANVLTF. The chain uses TRBV6-2 or TRBV6-3 and TRBJ2-6, with TRBD2 matching 14 bases. The V gene's germline CDR1 is MNHEY and CDR2 SVGEGT. The CDR3 consists of 20 residues. With V trimmed by 8 bases and J by 0 bases, 12 bases remained unmatched.

V usage is TRBV14 and J usage is TRBJ2-6, with a weak D call TRBD2 (5 bases). Trimming shortened V by 4 bases and J by 0 bases, and 19 bases separated the two germline ends. Germline V gene sequence: CDR1 SGHDN, CDR2 FVKESK. This CDR3 has 19 residues. CDR3 residues: CASSRSLGVGSSGANVLTF. In nucleotides, the CDR3 is TGTGCCAGCAGCCGCAGCCTCGGGGTCGGTAGCTCTGGGGCCAACGTCCTGACTTTC. Full variable domain (remainder filled in from reference TRBV14 and TRBJ2-6): EAGVTQFPSHSVIEKGQTVTLRCDPISGHDNLYWYRRVMGKEIKFLLHFVKESKQDESGMPNNRFLAERTGGTYSTLKVQPAELEDSGVYFCASSRSLGVGSSGANVLTFGAGSRLTVL.

The chain has TRBV5-1 and TRBJ2-1; D may be TRBD2 (6 bases). Trimming removed 0 bases at V and 3 bases at J, with 10 bases between. The CDR3 spans 15 residues. Germline V lookup: CDR1 SGHRS, CDR2 YFSETQ. The CDR3 DNA is TGCGCCAGCAGCTTGGCCAGGGAGGTCTACAATGAGCAGTTCTTC. Translating gives CASSLAREVYNEQFF.

The chain uses TRBV5-1 and TRBJ2-5, with 7 positions matching TRBD2. Near its end, the DNA agrees better with TRBJ2-7, so the J call may be wrong. The CDR3 loop spans 15 amino acids. The germline V gene has CDR1 SGHRS and CDR2 YFSETQ. The chain's CDR3 is CASSFTGGGSYEQYF. The CDR3 DNA is TGCGCCAGCAGCTTCACCGGCGGGGGTTCTTACGAGCAGTACTTC.

The V call is TRBV24-1, the J call TRBJ1-2; D ambiguous. Germline loops: CDR1 KGHDR, CDR2 SFDVKD. V was cut by 7 bases and J by 0 bases, with 5 bases left in between. This CDR3 comprises 12 residues. The CDR3 nucleotides are TGTGCCACCAGCGATACTAACTATGGCTACACCTTC. This translates into CATSDTNYGYTF.

Written as DNA, the CDR3 is TGTGCCAGCAGCGCGGACAGGGTGCGTTCGAGCCAGCCCCAGCATTTT. Protein product: CASSADRVRSSQPQHF. The rearrangement joins TRBV6-1 to TRBJ1-5; 8 bases are shared with TRBD1. The trim removed 6 bases at V and 7 bases at J, leaving 14 bases unmatched. The germline V gene has CDR1 MNHNS and CDR2 SASEGT. The CDR3 is 16 residues long.

The V gene is TRBV7-2, the J gene TRBJ2-1; possibly TRBD1 for D (6 bases). The CDR3 is made up of 16 amino acids. Per the germline V gene, CDR1 is SGHTA and CDR2 is FQGNSA. V dropped 1 base and J dropped 2 bases, with 12 bases sitting between them. The CDR3 DNA sequence: TGTGCCAGCAGCTTAGTCGGGCAGGGGCCCTACAATGAGCAGTTCTTC. Encoded protein: CASSLVGQGPYNEQFF.

This clonotype was counted a single time. V and J are TRBV12-3 or TRBV12-4 and TRBJ2-5; 11 nucleotides agree with TRBD2. This CDR3 is 14 amino acids long. V lost 5 bases to trimming and J lost 11 bases; unmatched junction nucleotides: 10. For the CDR3, the DNA is TGTGCCAGCAGTGCTGGGACTAGCGGTAATGAGCAGTACTTC. Protein: CASSAGTSGNEQYF.

This chain links TRBV4-2 with TRBJ2-3; D is unresolved. The CDR3 sequence is 18 residues long. The V end was cut by 0 bases, the J end by 0 bases, with 16 bases between. Germline V gene lookup returns CDR1 LGHNA and CDR2 YNFKEQ. CDR3 nucleotides: TGTGCCAGCAGCCAAGATGCCCTCGACGGATCTAGCACAGATACGCAGTATTTT. This sequence encodes CASSQDALDGSSTDTQYF.

In its sample, this clonotype was seen many times. This chain uses TRBV18 with TRBJ2-3, with D tentatively TRBD2 (6 bases). Germline CDR1 and CDR2: KGHSH and LQKENI. This CDR3 is built from 15 residues. The ends were cut back, 0 bases at V and 3 bases at J, with 10 bases in the middle. Written as DNA, the CDR3 is TGTGCCAGCTCACCACCTCGTGGGGGGACAGATACGCAGTATTTT. Encoded protein: CASSPPRGGTDTQYF.

The chain carries TRBV5-1 and TRBJ2-1; TRBD1 agrees at 8 bases. The CDR3 runs 14 residues. Trimming cost V 4 bases and J 5 bases; bases outside gene matches: 5. Germline V lookup: CDR1 SGHRS, CDR2 YFSETQ. The CDR3 DNA reads as TGCGCCAGCAGCACCGGGGACAGGAACAATGAGCAGTTCTTC. Protein product: CASSTGDRNNEQFF. Drawing the rest from reference TRBV5-1 and TRBJ2-1, the complete variable domain is KAGVTQTPRYLIKTRGQQVTLSCSPISGHRSVSWYQQTPGQGLQFLFEYFSETQRNKGNFPGRFSGRQFSNSRSEMNVSTLELGDSALYLCASSTGDRNNEQFFGPGTRLTVL.

The chain is built from TRBV6-1 and TRBJ1-2; 9 bases line up with TRBD1. V shed 7 bases, J shed 1 base, and the junction held 10 bases outside the gene matches. The CDR3 covers 16 residues. Germline CDR1 reads MNHNS; CDR2 reads SASEGT. CDR3 DNA: TGTGCCAGCATGAAGGGACAGGGTACATTTAACTATGGCTACACCTTC. Translated: CASMKGQGTFNYGYTF.

The rearrangement joins TRBV4-1 to TRBJ2-7, with 7 nucleotides matching TRBD1. Trimming took 2 bases from V and 4 from J; bases not matched to a gene: 8. The CDR3 length is 15 residues. Germline V lookup: CDR1 MGHRA, CDR2 YSYEKL. The CDR3 bases are TGCGCCAGCAGCCAAATACAGGGGCCAAGATACGAGCAGTACTTC. It is translated as CASSQIQGPRYEQYF.

The rearrangement joins TRBV20-1 to TRBJ2-5; 10 positions agree with TRBD1. The junction had 9 bases not matched to a gene; V was cut back by 0 bases and J by 11 bases. The CDR3 sequence is 14 residues long. In germline, CDR1 is DFQATT, CDR2 SNEGSKA (reference sequence). The CDR3 here is CSARDPGQGLQQYF. The CDR3 DNA is TGCAGTGCTAGAGATCCGGGACAGGGGCTGCAGCAGTACTTC.

V is TRBV10-3 and J is TRBJ2-3; 11 bases line up with TRBD2. The CDR3 is made up of 16 amino acids. V was clipped by 2 bases and J by 3 bases; unmatched bases: 4. CDR1 and CDR2 from the germline V gene are ENHRY and SYGVKD. The CDR3 DNA sequence: TGTGCCATCAGTGAGCCCGGGACTAGCGGAACAGATACGCAGTATTTT. This codes for CAISEPGTSGTDTQYF.

V is TRBV5-5 and J is TRBJ1-2; D is ambiguous. With 1 base removed from V and 1 base from J, the gap between germline ends came to 5 bases. Germline CDR1 SGHKS, CDR2 YYEKEE (reference sequence). The CDR3 length is 13 residues. The CDR3 coding sequence is TGTGCCAGCAGCTTGCGAGTTAACTATGGCTACACCTTC. It yields the protein CASSLRVNYGYTF.

The chain links TRBV27 to TRBJ1-2; tentatively, D is TRBD1 (5 bases). The CDR3 runs to 13 residues. CDR1 and CDR2 from the germline V gene are MNHEY and SMNVEV (reference sequence). The germline V and J ends were trimmed by 3 bases and 6 bases, with 11 bases remaining between them. The CDR3 nucleotides read TGTGCCAGCAGTTTCCTCCAGGGCGATGGCTACACCTTC. The encoded protein is CASSFLQGDGYTF.

The chain links TRBV5-1 to TRBJ1-2, with TRBD1 as a possible D gene (5 bases). The V and J ends lost 0 bases and 4 bases respectively, with 19 bases between them. This CDR3 spans 17 amino acids. The V gene's germline CDR1 is SGHRS and CDR2 YFSETQ. CDR3 nucleotides: TGCGCCAGCAGCTTGGAAGCAGGGAGCACGGTCCTCTATGGCTACACCTTC. It encodes CASSLEAGSTVLYGYTF. The entire variable domain, with the rest obtained from reference TRBV5-1 and TRBJ1-2, is as follows: KAGVTQTPRYLIKTRGQQVTLSCSPISGHRSVSWYQQTPGQGLQFLFEYFSETQRNKGNFPGRFSGRQFSNSRSEMNVSTLELGDSALYLCASSLEAGSTVLYGYTFGSGTRLTVV.

This clonotype was detected once. The chain employs TRBV6-2 or TRBV6-3 and TRBJ2-7, with 8 bases that match TRBD2. The CDR3 spans 13 residues. Trimming at V came to 6 bases and at J to 7 bases, leaving 8 bases not matched to a gene. Germline CDR1 and CDR2: MNHEY and SVGEGT. The CDR3 DNA reads as TGTGCCAGCAGACCCGGGGGGGTTGGAGAGCAGTACTTC. Protein product: CASRPGGVGEQYF.

This chain links TRBV3-1 with TRBJ2-7, with 9 bases identical to TRBD1. V shed 2 bases and J 6 bases; nucleotides not matched to a gene: 5. CDR1 and CDR2 from the germline V gene are LGHDT and YNNKEL (reference sequence). The CDR3 totals 14 residues. In DNA, the CDR3 is TGTGCCAGCAGCCAAACAGCGACAGGGGGCGAGCAGTACTTC. It codes for CASSQTATGGEQYF.

V and J are TRBV5-1 and TRBJ2-3, with a tentative D call TRBD1 (6 bases). The germline V gene has CDR1 SGHRS and CDR2 YFSETQ. The CDR3 spans 16 residues. The ends were cut back, 2 bases at V and 3 bases at J, with 16 bases in the middle. CDR3 DNA: TGCGCCAGCAGCTTACAAACAGGGTTGGTAACAGATACGCAGTATTTT. Its protein product is CASSLQTGLVTDTQYF.